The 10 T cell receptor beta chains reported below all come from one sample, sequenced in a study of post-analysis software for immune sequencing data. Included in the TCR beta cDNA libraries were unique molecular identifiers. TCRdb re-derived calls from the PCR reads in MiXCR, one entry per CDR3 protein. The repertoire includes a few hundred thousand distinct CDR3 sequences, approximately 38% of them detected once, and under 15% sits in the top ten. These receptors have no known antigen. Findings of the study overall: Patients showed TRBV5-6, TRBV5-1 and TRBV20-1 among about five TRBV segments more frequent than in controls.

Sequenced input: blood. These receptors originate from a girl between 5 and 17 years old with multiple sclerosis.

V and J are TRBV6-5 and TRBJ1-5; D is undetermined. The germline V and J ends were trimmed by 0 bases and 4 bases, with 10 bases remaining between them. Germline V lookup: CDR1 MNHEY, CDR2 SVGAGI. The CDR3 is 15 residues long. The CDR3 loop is CASSYSSGLNQPQHF. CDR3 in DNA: TGTGCCAGCAGTTACTCCTCGGGGTTGAATCAGCCCCAGCATTTT.

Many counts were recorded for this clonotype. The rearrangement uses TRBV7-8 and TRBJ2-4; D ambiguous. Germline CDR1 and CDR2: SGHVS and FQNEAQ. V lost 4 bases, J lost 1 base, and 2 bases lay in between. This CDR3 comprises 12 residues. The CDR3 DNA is TGTGCCAGCAGCTCCGCCAAAAACATTCAGTACTTC. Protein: CASSSAKNIQYF.

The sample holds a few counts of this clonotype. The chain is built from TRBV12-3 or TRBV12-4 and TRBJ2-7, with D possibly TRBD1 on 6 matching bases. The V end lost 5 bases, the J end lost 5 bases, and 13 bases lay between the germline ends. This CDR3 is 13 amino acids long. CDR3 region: CASSGTGSHEQYF. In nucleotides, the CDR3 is TGTGCCAGCAGTGGAACAGGGTCCCACGAGCAGTACTTC.

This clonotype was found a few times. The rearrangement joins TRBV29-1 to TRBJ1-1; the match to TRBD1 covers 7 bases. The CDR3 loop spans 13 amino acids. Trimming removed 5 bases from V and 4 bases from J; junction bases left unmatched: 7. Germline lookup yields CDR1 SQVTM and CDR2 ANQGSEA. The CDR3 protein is CSVRRGVATEAFF. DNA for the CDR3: TGCAGCGTTCGCAGGGGGGTGGCCACTGAAGCTTTCTTT.

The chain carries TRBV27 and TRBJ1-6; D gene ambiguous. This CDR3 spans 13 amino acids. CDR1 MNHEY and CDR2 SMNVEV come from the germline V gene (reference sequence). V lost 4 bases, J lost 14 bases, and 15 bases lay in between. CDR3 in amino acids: CASSYSGLTTLHF. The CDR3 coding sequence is TGTGCCAGCAGTTACTCCGGCCTTACAACCCTCCACTTT.

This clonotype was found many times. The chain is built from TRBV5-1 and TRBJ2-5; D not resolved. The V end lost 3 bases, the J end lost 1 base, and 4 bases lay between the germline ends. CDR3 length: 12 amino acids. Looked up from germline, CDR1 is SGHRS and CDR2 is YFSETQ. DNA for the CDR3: TGCGCCAGCAGCTCCTCCCAAGAGACCCAGTACTTC. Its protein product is CASSSSQETQYF.

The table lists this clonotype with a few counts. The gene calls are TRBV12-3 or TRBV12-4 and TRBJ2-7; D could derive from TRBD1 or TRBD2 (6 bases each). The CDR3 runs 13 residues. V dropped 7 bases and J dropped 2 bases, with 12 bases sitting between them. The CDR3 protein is CASTLRGAYEQYF. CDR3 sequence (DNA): TGTGCCAGCACCCTTAGGGGGGCCTACGAGCAGTACTTC.

CDR3 loop: CAIRGADLSTDTQYF. The CDR3 coding sequence is TGTGCCATCAGGGGAGCGGACCTGAGCACAGATACGCAGTATTTT. The V and J genes are TRBV10-3 and TRBJ2-3; a weak D match, TRBD2 (5 bases). V gave up 6 bases and J gave up 0 bases, with 13 bases separating them. This CDR3 comprises 15 residues. Germline V CDR1 and CDR2: ENHRY, SYGVKD.

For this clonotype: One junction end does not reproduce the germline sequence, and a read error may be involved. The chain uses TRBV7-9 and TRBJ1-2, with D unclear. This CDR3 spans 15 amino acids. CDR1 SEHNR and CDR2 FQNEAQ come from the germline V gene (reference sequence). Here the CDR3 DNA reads TGTACCAGCAGCTTAGTGGGGAGAGTCGGCTATGGCTACACCTTC. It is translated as CTSSLVGRVGYGYTF.

DNA of the CDR3: TGTGCCAGCAGTTTATCGGAGGAGGGCTACGAGCAGTACTTC. Translating it yields CASSLSEEGYEQYF. The V call is TRBV27, the J call TRBJ2-7; D possibly corresponds to TRBD2 (6 bases). The CDR3 covers 14 residues. CDR1 and CDR2 (germline): MNHEY, SMNVEV (reference sequence). V was pared by 0 bases and J by 3 bases, with 9 bases between.